Following are 13 T cell receptor beta chains from one sample sequenced in a study of beta chain features in type 1 diabetes. cDNA synthesis used the whole RNA isolate, giving expressed TCRB sequences. Generated by immunoSEQ multiplex PCR, the TCRdb table keeps only in-frame clones and is missing some. The repertoire consists of 330,000 or so clones, with around 15% occurring once and the leading ten covering about 6.7%. Sequenced sample: central memory CD4+ T cells from blood. Every receptor here comes from a man younger than 40 in good health.

This clone was counted at least ten times. This chain links TRBV7-9 with TRBJ2-6, with 8 bases fitting TRBD2. Germline V CDR1 and CDR2: SEHNR, FQNEAQ (reference sequence). This CDR3 has 14 amino acids. V lost 10 bases to trimming and J lost 3 bases; unmatched junction nucleotides: 5. The CDR3, as DNA: TGTGCCACCACTCTAGCGGGTGGGGCCAACGTCCTGACTTTC. This gives the protein CATTLAGGANVLTF.

V usage is TRBV5-4 and J usage is TRBJ2-1; D remains unclear. Trimming took off 2 bases at V and 7 bases at J, with 13 bases between the two ends. The CDR3 consists of 14 residues. The germline gives CDR1 SGHNT, CDR2 YYREEE (reference sequence). The CDR3 bases are TGTGCCAGCAGCTTTGACGCTAACCCAAATGAGCAGTTCTTC. This sequence encodes CASSFDANPNEQFF.

V is TRBV7-9 and J is TRBJ2-3; unclear D gene. CDR3 length: 17 amino acids. V gave up 5 bases and J gave up 9 bases, with 27 bases separating them. Germline CDR1 is SEHNR and CDR2 is FQNEAQ (reference sequence). CDR3 coding DNA: TGTGCCAGCAGCCCCCCGCGTAGTTTAAGTGTGTACGACACGCAGTATTTT. Translated: CASSPPRSLSVYDTQYF.

This clone was seen a handful of times. V and J are TRBV5-6 and TRBJ2-1; the match to TRBD1 covers 8 bases. There are 15 residues in the CDR3. After removal of 3 bases from V and 8 bases from J, the junction contained 10 bases not matched to a gene. Germline loops: CDR1 SGHDT, CDR2 YYEEEE. The CDR3 DNA follows: TGTGCCAGCAGCTACCCGACAGGGGCCCATCATGAGCAGTTCTTC. Its translation is CASSYPTGAHHEQFF.

V and J are TRBV18 and TRBJ2-3; D gene uncertain. Germline V gene sequence: CDR1 KGHSH, CDR2 LQKENI. There are 13 residues in the CDR3. V lost 6 bases, J lost 6 bases, and 13 bases lay in between. CDR3 residues: CASSPARYDTQYF. CDR3 nucleotide sequence: TGTGCCAGCTCCCCGGCTAGATACGATACGCAGTATTTT. The full variable domain, rest sourced from reference TRBV18 and TRBJ2-3, is NAGVMQNPRHLVRRRGQEARLRCSPMKGHSHVYWYRQLPEEGLKFMVYLQKENIIDESGMPKERFSAEFPKEGPSILRIQQVVRGDSAAYFCASSPARYDTQYFGPGTRLTVL.

This clone has more than one count but fewer than ten. The chain combines TRBV11-2 with TRBJ2-1, with D unclear. The CDR3 consists of 15 residues. From germline, CDR1 is SGHAT and CDR2 FQNNGV. Trimming stripped 5 bases from V and 11 bases from J, with 22 bases between. The CDR3 here is CASSPNRSPSGQQFF. In DNA form, the CDR3 reads TGTGCCAGCAGCCCCAATAGGTCTCCATCCGGGCAGCAGTTCTTC. Together with reference TRBV11-2 and TRBJ2-1, the CDR3 gives the full variable domain: EAGVAQSPRYKIIEKRQSVAFWCNPISGHATLYWYQQILGQGPKLLIQFQNNGVVDDSQLPKDRFSAERLKGVDSTLKIQPAKLEDSAVYLCASSPNRSPSGQQFFGPGTRLTVL.

This clone turned up a few times. The V call is TRBV18, the J call TRBJ2-3, with a weak D call TRBD2 (5 bases). Trimming removed 6 bases from V and 4 bases from J, with 14 bases in between. Germline assignment: CDR1 KGHSH and CDR2 LQKENI. CDR3 length: 14 residues. This CDR3 reads CASSTRSVPDTQYF. DNA for the CDR3: TGTGCCAGCTCCACCCGTAGCGTCCCAGATACGCAGTATTTT.

V and J are TRBV7-9 and TRBJ2-5, with unresolved D. V dropped 3 bases and J dropped 4 bases, with 3 bases sitting between them. Germline CDR1 SEHNR, CDR2 FQNEAQ (reference sequence). The CDR3 is made up of 11 amino acids. As DNA, the CDR3 is TGTGCCAGCAGCTTCGGAGAGACCCAGTACTTC. Translation: CASSFGETQYF.

For the CDR3, the DNA is TGTGCCAGCAGCCCCGGGACCGGCTTAGAGACCCAGTACTTC. As protein: CASSPGTGLETQYF. The rearrangement joins TRBV5-5 to TRBJ2-5; D is possibly TRBD1 or TRBD2 (5 bases each). The CDR3 covers 14 residues. CDR1 SGHKS and CDR2 YYEKEE come from the germline V gene (reference sequence). V lost 4 bases and J lost 4, with 14 bases in between.

This clone was detected a few times. This chain links TRBV2 with TRBJ2-7; maybe TRBD2 (6 bases). Germline values: CDR1 SNHLY, CDR2 FYNNEI. The CDR3 is 14 amino acids. The V and J ends lost 2 bases and 4 bases respectively, with 12 bases between them. The CDR3 loop is CASSERAGWYEQYV. CDR3 sequence (DNA): TGTGCCAGCAGTGAACGGGCGGGATGGTACGAGCAGTACGTC.

The chain combines TRBV30 with TRBJ1-3, with D perhaps TRBD1 (6 bases). V was trimmed by 4 bases and J by 1 base, leaving 14 bases between them. The CDR3 is made up of 15 amino acids. The germline V gene encodes CDR1 GTSNPN and CDR2 SVGIG (reference sequence). CDR3 DNA: TGTGCCTGGAACAAAAGGGGGGGGTCTGGAAACACCATATATTTT. Translated: CAWNKRGGSGNTIYF. Full variable domain (missing parts from reference TRBV30 and TRBJ1-3): SQTIHQWPATLVQPVGSPLSLECTVEGTSNPNLYWYRQAAGRGLQLLFYSVGIGQISSEVPQNLSASRPQDRQFILSSKKLLLSDSGFYLCAWNKRGGSGNTIYFGEGSWLTVV.

The CDR3 nucleotides read TGTGCCAGCAGCTTAGCCCGGGAGCAGTTCTTC. Residues: CASSLAREQFF. V gene TRBV9 combines with J gene TRBJ2-1, with D unresolved. CDR1 and CDR2 (germline): SGDLS, YYNGEE. Trimming took 4 bases from V and 10 from J, leaving 9 bases between them. CDR3 size: 11 residues.

The chain recombines TRBV7-2 with TRBJ1-3; a possible D gene is TRBD1 (5 bases). The V end was cut by 4 bases, the J end by 8 bases, with 9 bases between. This CDR3 has 12 residues. Germline lookup yields CDR1 SGHTA and CDR2 FQGNSA. The chain's CDR3 is CASSSDRYTIYF. In DNA, the CDR3 is TGTGCCAGCAGCTCCGACAGATACACCATATATTTT.